This TCR beta chain originates from a study of post-analysis software for immune sequencing data. Study context: The cohort encompassed relapsing-remitting, secondary progressive and progressive-relapsing multiple sclerosis disease courses.

Unique molecular identifiers were built into the TCR beta cDNA libraries. Between about 0.95 and 11 million T cells gave rise to 500,000 to 600,000 cDNA molecules. TCRdb reanalysed the PCR reads using MiXCR and keeps one entry per CDR3 protein. The sample has roughly 730,000 distinct CDR3 sequences; just under 30% are singletons. A word on this clonotype: No antigen is known for it.

General observations from the study: Among about 5 TRBV segments more frequent in patients than controls were TRBV5-6, TRBV5-1 and TRBV20-1. Multiple sclerosis was associated with a significant reduction in normalized Chao1 diversity relative to controls. Batch-mates among the samples co-clustered strongly by F measure.

Deletions cut 4 bases from V and 7 bases from J, with 12 bases between. Germline-derived CDR1 and CDR2 are SGHKS and YYEKEE (reference sequence). This CDR3 is 13 amino acids long. The V and J genes are TRBV5-5 and TRBJ2-1, with D possibly being TRBD1 (6 bases). The TCR was taken from a girl aged 10-17 years with multiple sclerosis. Material: blood. This CDR3 is CASSVWGRNEQFF. CDR3 coding DNA: TGTGCCAGCAGCGTTTGGGGGCGGAATGAGCAGTTCTTC.